Below, one T cell receptor (beta chain) is given with its context. The data were produced by immunoSEQ multiplex PCR, yet TCRdb's version contains in-frame clones alone and is incomplete. The data contain some 82,000 clones, 80% to 90% of them singletons. The data derive from a study of control samples from healthy donors and cancer patients. The TCR originated in a man between 60 and 75 years old with head and neck cancer. The sample consisted of PBMCs.

DNA for the CDR3: TGTGCCAGCGGGGTACAGGAAAACTATGGCTACACCTTC. It specifies CASGVQENYGYTF. This chain joins TRBV27 and TRBJ1-2, with D perhaps matching TRBD1 (5 bases). Germline lookup yields CDR1 MNHEY and CDR2 SMNVEV (reference sequence). The CDR3 consists of 13 residues. Trimming took off 8 bases at V and 2 bases at J, with 12 bases between the two ends.